The present T cell receptor beta chain was sequenced within a study of T cells in Graves' hyperthyroidism and ophthalmopathy. Broader study findings: Among clonotypes expanded in thyroid above 0.001, most were also found in blood. From stable hyperthyroidism, ophthalmopathy was separated by a 13 V-J model. Ophthalmopathy, as predicted by the model, came a median around 6 months after the prediction.

This CDR3 spans 16 amino acids. The V end lost 0 bases, the J end lost 3 bases, and 17 bases lay between the germline ends. Germline V gives CDR1 DFQATT, CDR2 SNEGSKA (reference sequence). From RNA transcripts, TCR beta CDR3 regions were amplified. HTBI primers were the set used in a first-round RT-PCR of the TCR CDR3. MiXCR was run by TCRdb on the multiplex PCR reads, yielding one entry per CDR3 protein. The data contain around 97,000 distinct CDR3 sequences, about 50% of them seen just once; the ten biggest clones take up approximately 30%. Hyperthyroidism was newly diagnosed in patients aged 18 to 65 (duration under 2 months). With respect to this clonotype: No antigen is known for it.

This TCR came from a man aged 35-49 years with Graves' hyperthyroidism. The sample was blood. The rearrangement links TRBV20-1 to TRBJ2-5; D is unclear. CDR3 in amino acids: CSARDRVGPWKETQYF. In DNA, the CDR3 is TGCAGTGCTAGAGATAGGGTTGGACCTTGGAAAGAGACCCAGTACTTC.